A single T cell receptor beta chain is shown here with its context. There are 13 residues in the CDR3. CDR1 is LNHDA and CDR2 is SQIVND in the germline V gene (reference sequence). V lost 6 bases to trimming and J lost 2 bases, with 10 bases between them. In the original processing: The authors estimated nucleated cell counts from reference gene primer amplification. TCRdb keeps only in-frame clones here, not all; method: immunoSEQ multiplex PCR. For V, J and clone size, that table is used; D and trimming come from the DNA. The sample lists fewer than 450,000 clones; approximately 84% were seen once. This specimen comes from a study of blood T cell repertoires in COVID-19.

The clonotype originates from a woman under 40 who had recovered from COVID-19. The chain is built from TRBV19 and TRBJ1-2; D remains unclear. Sample: PBMCs or T cells enriched from blood (not recorded which). The CDR3 bases are TGTGCCAGTAGCCTATCCACGAACTATGGCTACACCTTC. Translated, it gives CASSLSTNYGYTF.